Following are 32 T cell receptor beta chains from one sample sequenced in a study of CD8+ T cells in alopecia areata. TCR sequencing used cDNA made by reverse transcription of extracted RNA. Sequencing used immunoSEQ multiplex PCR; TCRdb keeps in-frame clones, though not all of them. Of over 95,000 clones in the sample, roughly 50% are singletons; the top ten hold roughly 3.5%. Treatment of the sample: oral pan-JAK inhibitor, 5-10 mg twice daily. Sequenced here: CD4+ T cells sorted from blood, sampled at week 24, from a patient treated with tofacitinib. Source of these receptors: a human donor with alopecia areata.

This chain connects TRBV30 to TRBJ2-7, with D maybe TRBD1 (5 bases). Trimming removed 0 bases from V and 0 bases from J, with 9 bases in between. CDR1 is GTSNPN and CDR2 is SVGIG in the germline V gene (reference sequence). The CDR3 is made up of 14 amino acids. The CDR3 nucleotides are TGTGCCTGGAGTGTACCCAGGGTCTCCTACGAGCAGTACTTC. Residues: CAWSVPRVSYEQYF.

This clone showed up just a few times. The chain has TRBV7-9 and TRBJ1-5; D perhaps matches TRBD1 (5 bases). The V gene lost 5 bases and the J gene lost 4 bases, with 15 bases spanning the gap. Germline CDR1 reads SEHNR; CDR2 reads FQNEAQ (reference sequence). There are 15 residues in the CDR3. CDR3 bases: TGTGCCAGCAGCCCGGGCGGCAGGGATAATCAGCCCCAGCATTTT. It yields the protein CASSPGGRDNQPQHF. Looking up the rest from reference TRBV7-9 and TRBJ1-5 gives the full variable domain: DTGVSQNPRHKITKRGQNVTFRCDPISEHNRLYWYRQTLGQGPEFLTYFQNEAQLEKSRLLSDRFSAERPKGSFSTLEIQRTEQGDSAMYLCASSPGGRDNQPQHFGDGTRLSIL.

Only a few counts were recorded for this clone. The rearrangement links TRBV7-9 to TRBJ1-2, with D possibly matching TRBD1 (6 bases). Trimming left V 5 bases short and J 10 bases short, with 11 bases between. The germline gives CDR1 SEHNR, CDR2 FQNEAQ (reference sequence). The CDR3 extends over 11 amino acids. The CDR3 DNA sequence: TGTGCCAGCAGCGAAACAGGGAACTACACCTTC. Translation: CASSETGNYTF.

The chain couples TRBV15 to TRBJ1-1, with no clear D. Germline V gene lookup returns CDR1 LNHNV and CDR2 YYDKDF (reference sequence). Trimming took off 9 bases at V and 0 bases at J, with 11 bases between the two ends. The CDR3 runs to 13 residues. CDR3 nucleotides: TGTGCCACTTCTTTCGGTGTGAACACTGAAGCTTTCTTT. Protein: CATSFGVNTEAFF. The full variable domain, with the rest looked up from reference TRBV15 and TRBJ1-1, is DAMVIQNPRYQVTQFGKPVTLSCSQTLNHNVMYWYQQKSSQAPKLLFHYYDKDFNNEADTPDNFQSRRPNTSFCFLDIRSPGLGDTAMYLCATSFGVNTEAFFGQGTRLTVV.

In DNA, the CDR3 is TGCAGCGTAGCGCCGGTAGCGGGGGGATACAATGAGCAGTTCTTC. This codes for CSVAPVAGGYNEQFF. The V call is TRBV29-1, the J call TRBJ2-1, with 10 nucleotides matching TRBD2. Germline CDR1 is SQVTM and CDR2 is ANQGSEA. This CDR3 comprises 15 residues. The V segment lost 6 bases and the J segment 4 bases; nucleotides outside the gene matches: 9.

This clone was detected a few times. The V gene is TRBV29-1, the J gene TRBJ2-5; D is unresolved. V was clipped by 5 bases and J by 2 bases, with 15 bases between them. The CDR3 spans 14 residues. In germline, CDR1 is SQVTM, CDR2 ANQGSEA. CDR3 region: CSVWRYGRQETQYF. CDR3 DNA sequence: TGCAGCGTTTGGCGATATGGCAGACAAGAGACCCAGTACTTC.

The CDR3 loop is CASSGTGRDTQYF. In DNA, the CDR3 is TGTGCCAGCAGCGGGACAGGGCGAGATACGCAGTATTTT. This rearrangement joins TRBV5-6 to TRBJ2-3; 9 bases match TRBD1. The ends lost 4 bases at V and 5 bases at J; junction bases unmatched: 2. The CDR3 consists of 13 residues. The V gene's germline CDR1 is SGHDT and CDR2 YYEEEE.

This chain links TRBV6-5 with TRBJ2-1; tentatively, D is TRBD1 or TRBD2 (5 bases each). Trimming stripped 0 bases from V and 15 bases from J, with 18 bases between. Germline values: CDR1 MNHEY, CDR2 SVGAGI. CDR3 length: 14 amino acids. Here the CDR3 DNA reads TGTGCCAGCAGTTACTCTTATGAGGGGTCAACTGTGTTCTTC. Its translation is CASSYSYEGSTVFF.

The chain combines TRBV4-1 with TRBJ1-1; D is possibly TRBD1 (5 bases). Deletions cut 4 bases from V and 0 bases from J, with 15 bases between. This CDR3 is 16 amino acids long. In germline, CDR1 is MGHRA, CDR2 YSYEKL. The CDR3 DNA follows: TGCGCCAGCAGCCCCACCCGACAGTTCATGAACACTGAAGCTTTCTTT. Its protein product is CASSPTRQFMNTEAFF.

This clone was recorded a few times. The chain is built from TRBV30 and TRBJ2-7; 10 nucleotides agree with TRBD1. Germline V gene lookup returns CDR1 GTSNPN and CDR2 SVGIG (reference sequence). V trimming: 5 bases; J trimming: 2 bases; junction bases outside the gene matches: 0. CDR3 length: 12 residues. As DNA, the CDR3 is TGTGCCTGGGGGACAGGGGCCTACGAGCAGTACTTC. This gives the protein CAWGTGAYEQYF. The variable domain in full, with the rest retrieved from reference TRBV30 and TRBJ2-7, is SQTIHQWPATLVQPVGSPLSLECTVEGTSNPNLYWYRQAAGRGLQLLFYSVGIGQISSEVPQNLSASRPQDRQFILSSKKLLLSDSGFYLCAWGTGAYEQYFGPGTRLTVT.

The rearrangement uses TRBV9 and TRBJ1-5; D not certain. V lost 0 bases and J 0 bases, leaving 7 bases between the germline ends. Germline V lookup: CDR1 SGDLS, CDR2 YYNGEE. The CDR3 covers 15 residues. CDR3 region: CASSVAGDSNQPQHF. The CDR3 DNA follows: TGTGCCAGCAGCGTAGCCGGAGATAGCAATCAGCCCCAGCATTTT.

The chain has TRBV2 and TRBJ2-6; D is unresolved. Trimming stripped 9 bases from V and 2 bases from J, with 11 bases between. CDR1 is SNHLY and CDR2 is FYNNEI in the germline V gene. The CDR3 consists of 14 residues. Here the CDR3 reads CASGIPTGANVLTF. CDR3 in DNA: TGTGCCAGTGGAATTCCCACTGGGGCCAACGTCCTGACTTTC.

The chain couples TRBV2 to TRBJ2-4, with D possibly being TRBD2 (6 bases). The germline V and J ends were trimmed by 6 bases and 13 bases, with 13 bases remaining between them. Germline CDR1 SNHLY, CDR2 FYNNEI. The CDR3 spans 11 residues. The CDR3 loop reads CASRREGRQYF. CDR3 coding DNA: TGTGCCAGCAGGAGAGAGGGGAGGCAGTACTTC. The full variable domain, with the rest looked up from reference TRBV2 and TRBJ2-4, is EPEVTQTPSHQVTQMGQEVILRCVPISNHLYFYWYRQILGQKVEFLVSFYNNEISEKSEIFDDQFSVERPDGSNFTLKIRSTKLEDSAMYFCASRREGRQYFGAGTRLSVL.

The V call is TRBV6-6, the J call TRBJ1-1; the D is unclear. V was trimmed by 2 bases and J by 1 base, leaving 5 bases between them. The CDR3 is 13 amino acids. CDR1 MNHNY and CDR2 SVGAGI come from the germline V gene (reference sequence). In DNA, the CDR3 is TGTGCCAGCAGTTACGAGGGGAACACTGAAGCTTTCTTT. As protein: CASSYEGNTEAFF.

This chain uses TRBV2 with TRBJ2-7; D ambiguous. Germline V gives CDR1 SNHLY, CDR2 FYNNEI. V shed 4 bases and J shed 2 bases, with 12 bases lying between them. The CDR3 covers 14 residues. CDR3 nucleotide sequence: TGTGCCAGCAGTGTTCGACCCAGGACCTACGAGCAGTACTTC. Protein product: CASSVRPRTYEQYF.

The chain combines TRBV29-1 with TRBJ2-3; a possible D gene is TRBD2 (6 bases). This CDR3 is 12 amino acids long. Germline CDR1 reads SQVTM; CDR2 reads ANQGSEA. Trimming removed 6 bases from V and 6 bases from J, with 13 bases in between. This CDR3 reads CSVETGVDTQYF. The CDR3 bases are TGCAGCGTCGAGACGGGGGTTGATACGCAGTATTTT.

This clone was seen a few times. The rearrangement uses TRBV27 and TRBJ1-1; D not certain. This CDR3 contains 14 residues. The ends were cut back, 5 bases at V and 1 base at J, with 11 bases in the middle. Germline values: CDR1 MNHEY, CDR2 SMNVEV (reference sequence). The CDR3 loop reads CASSLLGANTEAFF. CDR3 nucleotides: TGTGCCAGCAGTCTCTTGGGAGCGAACACTGAAGCTTTCTTT.

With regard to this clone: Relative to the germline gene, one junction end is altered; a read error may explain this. CDR3 DNA sequence: TGTTCTACCGAAAAACTGTTTTTT. Translating it yields CSTEKLFF. This rearrangement joins TRBV29-1 to TRBJ1-4; D is undetermined. Germline CDR1 reads SQVTM; CDR2 reads ANQGSEA. There are 8 residues in the CDR3.

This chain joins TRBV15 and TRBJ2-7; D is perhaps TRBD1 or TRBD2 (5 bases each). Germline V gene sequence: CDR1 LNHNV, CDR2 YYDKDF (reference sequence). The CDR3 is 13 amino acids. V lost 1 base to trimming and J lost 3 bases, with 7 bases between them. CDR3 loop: CATSRGGDYEQYF. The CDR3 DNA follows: TGTGCCACCAGCAGAGGAGGGGACTACGAGCAGTACTTC.

The DNA of the CDR3 is TGTGCCTGGAGACCATACCGGGACAGGGAGAGTGGCTACACCTTC. Its protein is CAWRPYRDRESGYTF. The J gene is TRBJ1-2, the V gene TRBV30, with TRBD1 matching 9 bases. This CDR3 is built from 15 residues. The trim removed 3 bases at V and 7 bases at J, leaving 12 bases unmatched. In germline, CDR1 is GTSNPN, CDR2 SVGIG (reference sequence).

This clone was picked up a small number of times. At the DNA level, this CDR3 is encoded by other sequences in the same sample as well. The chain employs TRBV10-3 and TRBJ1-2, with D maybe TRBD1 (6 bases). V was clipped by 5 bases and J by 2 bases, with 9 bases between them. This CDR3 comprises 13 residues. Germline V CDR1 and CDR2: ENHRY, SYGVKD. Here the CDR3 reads CAISSGTNYGYTF. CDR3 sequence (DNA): TGTGCCATCAGTTCCGGGACAAACTATGGCTACACCTTC.

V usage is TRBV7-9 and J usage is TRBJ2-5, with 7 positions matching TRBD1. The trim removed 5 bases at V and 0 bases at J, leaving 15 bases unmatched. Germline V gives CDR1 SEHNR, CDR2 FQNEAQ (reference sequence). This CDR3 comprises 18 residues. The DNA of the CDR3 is TGTGCCAGCAGCCGCTCTCTTGAGGGGGCAAGGTACCAAGAGACCCAGTACTTC. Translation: CASSRSLEGARYQETQYF.

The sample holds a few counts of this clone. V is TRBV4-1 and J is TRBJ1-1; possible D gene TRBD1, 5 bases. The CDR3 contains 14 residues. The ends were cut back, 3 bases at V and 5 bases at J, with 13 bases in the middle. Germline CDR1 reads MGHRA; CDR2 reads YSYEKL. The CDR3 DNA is TGCGCCAGCAGCCAGGGGGACGCGAGGACTGAAGCTTTCTTT. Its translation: CASSQGDARTEAFF.

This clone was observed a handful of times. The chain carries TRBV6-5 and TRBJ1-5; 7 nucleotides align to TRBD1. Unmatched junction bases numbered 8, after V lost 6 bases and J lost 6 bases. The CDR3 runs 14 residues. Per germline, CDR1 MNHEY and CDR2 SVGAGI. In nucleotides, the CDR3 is TGTGCCAGCAGCCACGACAGGGTCGGTCAGCCCCAGCATTTT. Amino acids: CASSHDRVGQPQHF.

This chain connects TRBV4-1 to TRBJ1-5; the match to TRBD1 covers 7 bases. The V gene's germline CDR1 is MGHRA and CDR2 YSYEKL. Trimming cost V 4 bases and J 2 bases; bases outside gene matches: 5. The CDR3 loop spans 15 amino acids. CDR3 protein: CASSPGTEGNQPQHF. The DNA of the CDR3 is TGCGCCAGCAGCCCCGGGACAGAGGGCAATCAGCCCCAGCATTTT.

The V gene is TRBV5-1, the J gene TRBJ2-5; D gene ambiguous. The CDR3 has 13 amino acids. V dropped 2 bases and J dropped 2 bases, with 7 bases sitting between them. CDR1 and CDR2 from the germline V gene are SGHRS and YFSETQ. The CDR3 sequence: CASSFRVQETQYF. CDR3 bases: TGCGCCAGCAGCTTCCGGGTTCAAGAGACCCAGTACTTC.

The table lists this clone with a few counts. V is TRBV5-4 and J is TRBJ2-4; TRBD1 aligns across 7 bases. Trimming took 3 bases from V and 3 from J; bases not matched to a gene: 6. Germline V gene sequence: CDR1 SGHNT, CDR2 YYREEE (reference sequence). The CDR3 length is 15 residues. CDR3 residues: CASSYLRDSKNIQYF. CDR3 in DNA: TGTGCCAGCAGCTACCTCCGGGACAGCAAAAACATTCAGTACTTC.

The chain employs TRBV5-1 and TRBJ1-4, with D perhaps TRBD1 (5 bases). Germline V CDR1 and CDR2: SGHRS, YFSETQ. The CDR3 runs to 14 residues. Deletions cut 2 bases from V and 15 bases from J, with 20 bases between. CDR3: CASSFSGSGGLMFF. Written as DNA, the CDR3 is TGCGCCAGCAGCTTTTCAGGGTCCGGAGGTTTGATGTTTTTT.

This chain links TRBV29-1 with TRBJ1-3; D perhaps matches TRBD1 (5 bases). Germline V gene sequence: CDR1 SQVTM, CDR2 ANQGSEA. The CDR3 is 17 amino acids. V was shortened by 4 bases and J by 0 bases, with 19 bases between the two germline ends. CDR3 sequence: CSVAPRGPGDSGNTIYF. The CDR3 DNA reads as TGCAGCGTTGCCCCTCGAGGCCCGGGGGACTCTGGAAACACCATATATTTT.

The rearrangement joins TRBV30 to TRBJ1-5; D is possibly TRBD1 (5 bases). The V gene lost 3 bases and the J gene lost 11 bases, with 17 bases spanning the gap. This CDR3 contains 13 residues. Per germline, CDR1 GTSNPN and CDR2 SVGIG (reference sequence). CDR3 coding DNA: TGTGCCTGGAGCCCCCAAGGGGCAACCACCCAGCATTTT. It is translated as CAWSPQGATTQHF.

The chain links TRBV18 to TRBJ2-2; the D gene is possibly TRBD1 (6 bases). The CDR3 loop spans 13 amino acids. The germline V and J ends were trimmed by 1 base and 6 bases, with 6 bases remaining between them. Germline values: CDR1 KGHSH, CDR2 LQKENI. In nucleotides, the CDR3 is TGTGCCAGCTCACCACAGGGGGCCGGGGAGCTGTTTTTT. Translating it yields CASSPQGAGELFF.

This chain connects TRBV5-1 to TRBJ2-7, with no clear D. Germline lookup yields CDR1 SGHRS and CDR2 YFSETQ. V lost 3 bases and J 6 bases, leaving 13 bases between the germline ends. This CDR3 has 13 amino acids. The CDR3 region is CASSSATFGEQYF. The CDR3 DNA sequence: TGCGCCAGCAGCTCCGCCACTTTCGGCGAGCAGTACTTC.